A selection of T cell receptor beta chains follows, all from one sample in a study of molecular identifiers for immune sequencing clone quantification. TCRdb used MiXCR to reprocess the PCR reads, holding one entry per CDR3 protein. This table has about 8,300 distinct CDR3 sequences, about 32% appearing once. The sample comprised naive CD8+ T cells from blood, with Jurkat cell RNA spiked in. These receptors all come from a human donor in good health. Some libraries in this study had Jurkat cell RNA spiked in. Both conserved end residues are part of each CDR3. D genes are given only for firm matches. Clone size is shown for a subset of rows, as once, few, many or a class of expanded clone.

j_gene,v_gene,abundance,d_gene,CDR3aa,CDR3nt
TRBJ2-5,TRBV28,medium-sized,NA,CASSPPMGETQYF,TGTGCCAGCAGTCCGCCCATGGGTGAGACCCAGTACTTC
TRBJ2-1,TRBV27,few,NA,CASSGGHEQFF,TGTGCCAGCAGTGGGGGGCATGAGCAGTTCTTC
TRBJ2-3,TRBV27,few,TRBD2,CASSFAGVADTQYF,TGTGCCAGCAGTTTTGCGGGAGTGGCCGATACGCAGTATTTT
TRBJ1-2,TRBV2,few,NA,CASRTGANYGYTF,TGTGCCAGCAGAACCGGAGCTAACTATGGCTACACCTTC
TRBJ2-7,TRBV9,medium-sized,NA,CASSEGPITRGSEQYF,TGTGCCAGCAGCGAAGGTCCCATAACTCGGGGTAGTGAGCAGTACTTC
TRBJ2-1,TRBV25-1,NA,NA,CASSPSPGVGEQFF,TGTGCCAGCAGTCCATCCCCTGGGGTAGGTGAGCAGTTCTTC
TRBJ2-7,TRBV11-2,few,NA,CASSLKAELRF,TGTGCCAGCAGCCTTAAGGCAGAGTTGCGCTTC
TRBJ2-4,TRBV6-2/TRBV6-3,NA,TRBD2,CASSGLAGGPVKNIQCF,TGTGCCAGCAGCGGACTAGCGGGAGGGCCGGTCAAAAACATTCAGTGCTTC
TRBJ1-5,TRBV13,few,NA,CASSHGQSANQPQHF,TGTGCCAGCAGCCATGGACAGTCGGCTAATCAGCCCCAGCATTTT
TRBJ2-3,TRBV10-2,few,NA,CASSELADTQYF,TGCGCCAGCAGTGAGTTGGCAGATACGCAGTATTTT
TRBJ2-3,TRBV7-8,few,NA,CASSLAAAPGDTDTQYF,TGTGCCAGCAGCTTAGCGGCTGCCCCTGGTGACACAGATACGCAGTATTTT
TRBJ2-5,TRBV28,medium-sized,NA,CASSFPPGAVWQETQYF,TGTGCCAGCAGTTTTCCACCGGGGGCGGTGTGGCAAGAGACCCAGTACTTC
TRBJ1-2,TRBV6-5,large,TRBD1,CASSPVTGTANYGYTF,TGTGCCAGCAGTCCCGTGACCGGGACAGCTAACTATGGCTACACCTTC
TRBJ2-3,TRBV29-1,NA,TRBD1,CSVGGTGGADTQYF,TGCAGCGTGGGCGGGACAGGTGGGGCAGATACGCAGTATTTT
TRBJ2-7,TRBV29-1,NA,TRBD2,CSVGTSGRWEQYF,TGCAGCGTTGGTACTAGCGGGAGGTGGGAGCAGTACTTC
TRBJ2-7,TRBV11-2,NA,TRBD2,CASSSWTSGRWYEQYF,TGTGCCAGCAGCTCCTGGACTAGCGGGAGATGGTACGAGCAGTACTTC
TRBJ2-4,TRBV20-1,NA,TRBD2,CSADSGTSSPGGIQYF,TGCAGTGCTGACTCCGGGACTAGCTCACCCGGGGGCATTCAGTACTTC
TRBJ1-1,TRBV6-6,few,NA,CASSYGKSEAFF,TGTGCCAGCAGTTACGGAAAATCTGAAGCTTTCTTT
TRBJ1-3,TRBV3-1,NA,TRBD1,CASSQGTGNTKYF,TGTGCCAGCAGCCAGGGGACAGGAAACACCAAATATTTT
TRBJ2-2,TRBV27,NA,TRBD2,CASCLAGSGELFF,TGTGCCAGCTGTCTAGCGGGCTCCGGGGAGCTGTTTTTT
TRBJ2-1,TRBV20-1,few,NA,CSATEHTDEQFF,TGCAGTGCGACCGAGCACACGGATGAGCAGTTCTTC
TRBJ2-1,TRBV7-9,few,NA,CASSLIDRSNEQFF,TGTGCCAGCAGCTTAATAGATCGGTCGAATGAGCAGTTCTTC
TRBJ2-7,TRBV5-3,NA,TRBD2,CASSLGPSGSSYEQYF,TGTGCCAGCAGCTTGGGACCTAGCGGCAGCTCCTACGAGCAGTACTTC
TRBJ2-7,TRBV20-1,few,NA,CSAPPQTDLTNNEQYF,TGCAGTGCCCCTCCCCAGACTGACCTAACCAACAACGAGCAGTACTTC
TRBJ2-3,TRBV7-2,NA,NA,CASSLGGAKTDPQYF,TGTGCCAGCAGCTTAGGCGGAGCCAAGACAGATCCGCAGTATTTT
TRBJ1-3,TRBV5-4,NA,NA,CASTGLGNTIYF,TGTGCCAGCACAGGGCTTGGAAACACCATATATTTT